The sequence of this T cell receptor beta chain was determined in a study of human T cells and chemical hapten exposure (dated by TCRdb to the early 2020s). Context from the whole study: For sensitization, 2% DPC in acetone was applied to a 2 cm by 2 cm area of upper inner arm skin. Blood samples were taken from patients before sensitization (week 0) and at 2, 6 and about 24 weeks after DPC sensitization. Patients additionally received weekly therapeutic DPC doses to the scalp throughout the approximately 22-week study period. Patch testing was done on the upper back using Finn chambers containing 0.01% DPC, and results were scored after 6 days according to International Contact Dermatitis Research Group standards. Most of the patients in the cohort were female, and the cohort covered alopecia areata with under or over 50% scalp involvement, alopecia totalis and alopecia universalis. The libraries were sequenced as a pool, and the TCR yield per sample differed mostly because of small variations in library volumes within the pool. Approximately 28 alopecia patients provided blood for TCR sequencing at one to four time points (pre-sensitization, 2, 6 and 24 weeks). Peripheral blood TCR repertoire changes were tracked in vivo in alopecia patients during primary and secondary sensitization to the hapten diphenylcyclopropenone (DPC). Overall study results and their limits: DPC sensitization did not change the number of TCRs with a frequency above 1 in 1000, and there was no evidence of changes in global repertoire structure. Repeated subsampling changed both the strength of the expansion versus patch-test correlation and the threshold at which the correlation became significant. A positive correlation was found between the number of PT1 expanded TCRs and patch test score, with significance reached at thresholds 8, 16 and 32 but not 4. Because every patient had alopecia, a presumed autoimmune disease, the patients' immune response might differ from that of healthy individuals. Compared with pre-sensitization or healthy control sets, expanded TCRs formed significantly more large CDR3 similarity clusters, which is consistent with antigen-driven responses.

This clonotype has ten or more counts. Its antigen remains undetermined. No much larger clone exists at a distance of one base, and base qualities are not known. Libraries came from RACE. Sequencing used a NextSeq 500. During library preparation, unique molecular identifiers were attached to individual cDNA molecules so that TCRs could be counted quantitatively and reproducibly. Each blood RNA sample was used to sequence both TCR alpha and TCR beta chains. In the source study's methods: A median of around 100,000 TCRs per sample was observed, with a range of about 23,224 to 700,000. V, J and CDR3 annotation of the TCR reads was performed with the Decombinator software suite. Every sample was subsampled to the same number of TCRs (28,000) for the PS versus PT1 abundance plots. TCRs were defined as expanded if absent before sensitization and observed at least eight times at the 2-week time point. TCRdb took the public reads, trimmed them with fastp at Q25, ran MiXCR for clone calling and kept in-frame beta chains. Every entry covers one CDR3 protein and lists the most common genes and DNA from its rows. What appears here as the V and J calls and clone size reflects TCRdb's work, not the paper's. Present in this sample are approximately 50,000 distinct CDR3 sequences, approximately 10% of which were seen just once. The ten largest make up roughly 4.3% of the sample.

Here V drops 1 base and J drops 6 bases, and the junction holds 7 bases not matched to any gene. CDR1 SGHAT and CDR2 FQNNGV are derived from the germline V gene. Inclusive of the bounding cysteine and phenylalanine, the CDR3 is 15 residues long. CDR3 DNA is the only sequence kept; it has 45 bases, read in frame from the first base. The time point label of this sample denotes: pre-sensitization, week 0. The treatment or condition label here, explained by the study, means: therapeutic diphenylcyclopropenone sensitization with weekly scalp DPC. Blood at each patch-test visit was drawn before the patch test was applied. Patients were considered eligible if aged 18 to 70, diagnosed with alopecia and deemed suitable for DPC therapy, and patients were excluded if pregnant. Unfractionated whole blood was collected in Tempus Blood RNA tubes, and total RNA was extracted from that blood.

The material was whole blood, obtained in connection with sensitization to the hapten diphenylcyclopropenone (DPC). The clonotype originates from a woman in her 40s with alopecia areata. Some clones in this sample may be carry-over from other donors' samples. Here the chain combines TRBV11-2 and TRBJ2-7; the junction holds 9 bases that match TRBD2. The CDR3 reads CASSLGSSGNGEQYF. The DNA is TGTGCCAGCAGCTTAGGGTCTAGCGGGAATGGCGAGCAGTACTTC.